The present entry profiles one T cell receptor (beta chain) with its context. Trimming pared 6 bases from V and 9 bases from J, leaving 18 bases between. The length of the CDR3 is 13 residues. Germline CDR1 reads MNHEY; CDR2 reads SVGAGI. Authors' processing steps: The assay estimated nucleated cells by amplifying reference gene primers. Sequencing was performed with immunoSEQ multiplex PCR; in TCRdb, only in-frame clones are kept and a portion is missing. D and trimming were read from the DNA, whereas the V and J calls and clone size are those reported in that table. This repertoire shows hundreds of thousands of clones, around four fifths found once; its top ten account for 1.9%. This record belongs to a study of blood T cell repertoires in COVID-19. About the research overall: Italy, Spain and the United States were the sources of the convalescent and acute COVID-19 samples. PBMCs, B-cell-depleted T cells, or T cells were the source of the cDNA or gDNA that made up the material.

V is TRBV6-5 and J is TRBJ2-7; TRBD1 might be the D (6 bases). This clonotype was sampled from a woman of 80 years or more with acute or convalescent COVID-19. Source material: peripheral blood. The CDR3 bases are TGTGCCAGCAGAAGGGACGCAGGGGACATGCAGTACTTC. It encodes CASRRDAGDMQYF.